What follows describes a single T cell receptor (beta chain). What it binds is unknown. The data derive from a study of cytomegalovirus exposure and HLA in healthy donors. Overall study: Across a few hundred genotyped donors, about 81% landed in the Caucasian-associated ancestry cluster. General study points: Despite most TCR sequences being rare, some public TCRs occurred in many donors. Later, an analysis showed that TCR beta chains associated with HLA were more clonally expanded than others that were equally common. In a later analysis, V- and J-gene trimming of beta chains associated with a DCLRE1C missense variant, replicated independently.

Primers: 60 Vbeta forward and 13 Jbeta reverse. Repertoires were generated with immunoSEQ multiplex PCR, while TCRdb's copy carries only in-frame clones and drops some. This sample has roughly 67,000 clones, with more than 70% found just once. CDR3 length: 16 residues. CDR1 is SGHVS and CDR2 is FQNEAQ in the germline V gene. V dropped 2 bases and J dropped 0; count of bases not matched to a gene: 2. Input material: PBMCs. The source of this sequence is a man aged 35 to 55 in good health and CMV-seronegative. The chain has TRBV7-8 and TRBJ2-1; 9 nucleotides agree with TRBD2. The CDR3 loop is CASSLRRGGSYNEQFF. CDR3 in DNA: TGTGCCAGCAGCTTACGGCGGGGGGGCTCCTACAATGAGCAGTTCTTC.